A single sample gave rise to the 30 T cell receptor beta chains below, sequenced in a study of blood T cell repertoires in COVID-19. TCRdb keeps only in-frame clones here, not all; method: immunoSEQ multiplex PCR. Among roughly 440,000 clones listed, about 91% were seen once. Material: peripheral blood. Receptors originate from a woman aged 50 to 65 with COVID-19, enrolled during active disease.

The chain combines TRBV3-1 (or the pseudogene TRBV3-2) with TRBJ2-7; weak D call: TRBD2 (6 bases). Trimming cost V 4 bases and J 2 bases, with 18 bases left between them. Looked up from germline, CDR1 is LGHDT and CDR2 is YNNKEL (reference sequence). This CDR3 spans 16 amino acids. CDR3 nucleotides: TGTGCCAGCAGCCCTACTAGTAGCGGAGAGACCTACGAGCAGTACTTC. Its translation is CASSPTSSGETYEQYF.

The rearrangement joins TRBV2 to TRBJ2-7; possible D gene TRBD2, 5 bases. The CDR3 has 14 residues. CDR1 is SNHLY, CDR2 FYNNEI, per germline. Trimming removed 7 bases at V and 3 bases at J, with 16 bases between. CDR3 DNA sequence: TGTGCCAGCAAGGCCCTAGCCCTGGACTACGAGCAGTACTTC. Translating gives CASKALALDYEQYF. Full variable domain (missing parts from reference TRBV2 and TRBJ2-7): EPEVTQTPSHQVTQMGQEVILRCVPISNHLYFYWYRQILGQKVEFLVSFYNNEISEKSEIFDDQFSVERPDGSNFTLKIRSTKLEDSAMYFCASKALALDYEQYFGPGTRLTVT.

The chain recombines TRBV18 with TRBJ2-7; a weak D match, TRBD2 (6 bases). The CDR3 is 14 residues long. Trimming left V 6 bases short and J 0 bases short, with 12 bases between. The germline gives CDR1 KGHSH, CDR2 LQKENI. The CDR3 here is CASSSRGASYEQYF. DNA of the CDR3: TGTGCCAGCTCCTCTCGCGGGGCCTCCTACGAGCAGTACTTC.

The rearrangement joins TRBV5-4 to TRBJ2-1; the match to TRBD1 covers 9 bases. V gave up 0 bases and J gave up 5 bases; unmatched junction bases: 9. Germline CDR1 SGHNT, CDR2 YYREEE (reference sequence). The CDR3 has 17 amino acids. The CDR3 nucleotides are TGTGCCAGCAGCTTGGGTGTTGCCGGGACAGGGAACAATGAGCAGTTCTTC. Translated: CASSLGVAGTGNNEQFF.

A single count supports this clone. This chain links TRBV27 with TRBJ2-3, with 13 bases aligning to TRBD2. Per germline, CDR1 MNHEY and CDR2 SMNVEV (reference sequence). The V and J ends lost 11 bases and 4 bases, in that order; junction bases with no gene match: 9. The CDR3 runs 15 residues. The DNA for the CDR3 is TGTGCCCACCGAAGCGGACTAGCGGGGGCAGATACGCAGTATTTT. It encodes CAHRSGLAGADTQYF.

As concerns this clone: This same CDR3 is encoded by further DNA sequences in the sample. CDR3 residues: CASTREGTQYF. CDR3 sequence (DNA): TGTGCCAGCACCAGGGAGGGGACGCAGTATTTT. The chain employs TRBV6-5 and TRBJ2-3; 7 bases map to TRBD2. This CDR3 has 11 amino acids. Trimming cost V 7 bases and J 9 bases; bases outside gene matches: 4. CDR1 is MNHEY and CDR2 is SVGAGI in the germline V gene.

The gene calls are TRBV12-3 or TRBV12-4 and TRBJ1-5; TRBD1 might be the D (6 bases). The V and J ends lost 6 bases and 7 bases respectively, with 13 bases between them. The CDR3 is 13 residues long. The CDR3 spells CASSPGQNQPQHF. CDR3 coding DNA: TGTGCCAGCAGCCCCGGACAGAACCAGCCCCAGCATTTT.

The J gene is TRBJ1-5, the V gene TRBV5-1, with 7 positions matching TRBD1. Germline CDR1 and CDR2: SGHRS and YFSETQ. Losses at the gene ends were 4 bases for V and 0 bases for J; bases not matched to a gene: 1. The CDR3 has 14 residues. The DNA for the CDR3 is TGCGCCAGCAGCCGGACAGGTAGCAATCAGCCCCAGCATTTT. Translating it yields CASSRTGSNQPQHF.

V is TRBV6-5 and J is TRBJ1-2, with D tentatively TRBD1 (5 bases). V lost 6 bases to trimming and J lost 4 bases, with 15 bases between them. This CDR3 is 14 amino acids long. The germline gives CDR1 MNHEY, CDR2 SVGAGI. Here the CDR3 DNA reads TGTGCCAGCAGCCCCGCGGGGGACGGCTATGGCTACACCTTC. Amino acid sequence: CASSPAGDGYGYTF.

This chain joins TRBV30 and TRBJ2-2, with D possibly being TRBD1 (5 bases). Germline V gene data show CDR1 as GTSNPN and CDR2 as SVGIG (reference sequence). The CDR3 length is 13 residues. CDR3 in amino acids: CGVTVANTGELFF. CDR3 bases: TGTGGGGTGACAGTCGCGAACACCGGGGAGCTGTTTTTT.

This chain uses TRBV28 with TRBJ2-1, with 8 bases matching TRBD2. CDR1 is MDHEN, CDR2 SYDVKM, per germline. V lost 7 bases to trimming and J lost 8 bases; unmatched junction nucleotides: 10. The CDR3 loop spans 14 amino acids. The CDR3 reads CASIPGGGLDEQFF. The CDR3 DNA follows: TGTGCCAGCATCCCCGGGGGGGGCCTGGATGAGCAGTTCTTC.

This chain uses TRBV19 with TRBJ2-7; D may be TRBD1 (6 bases). Per germline, CDR1 LNHDA and CDR2 SQIVND (reference sequence). V was trimmed by 0 bases and J by 4 bases, leaving 10 bases between them. There are 14 residues in the CDR3. CDR3 amino acids: CASSIDWDKYEQYF. The DNA of the CDR3 is TGTGCCAGTAGTATAGATTGGGACAAGTACGAGCAGTACTTC.

The V call is TRBV13, the J call TRBJ2-1; 9 bases are a match to TRBD2. Germline lookup yields CDR1 PRHDT and CDR2 FYEKMQ (reference sequence). Trimming removed 0 bases from V and 6 bases from J; junction bases left unmatched: 0. The CDR3 sequence is 14 residues long. Here the CDR3 DNA reads TGTGCCAGCAGCTTAGGGCGGGGGGGCAATGAGCAGTTCTTC. It yields the protein CASSLGRGGNEQFF.

This sequence joins TRBV6-5 and TRBJ1-2; 8 bases line up with TRBD1. The V segment lost 4 bases and the J segment 4 bases; nucleotides outside the gene matches: 2. Germline values: CDR1 MNHEY, CDR2 SVGAGI. CDR3 size: 13 residues. The DNA of the CDR3 is TGTGCCAGCAGTTGGGACAGGACCTATGGCTACACCTTC. This translates into CASSWDRTYGYTF.

This chain joins TRBV5-4 and TRBJ1-4, with D possibly being TRBD1 (6 bases). The CDR3 consists of 14 residues. V lost 4 bases and J 10 bases, leaving 17 bases between the germline ends. The V gene's germline CDR1 is SGHNT and CDR2 YYREEE (reference sequence). This CDR3 is CASSSGRGGGKLFF. CDR3 sequence (DNA): TGTGCCAGCAGCAGTGGACGGGGAGGGGGAAAACTGTTTTTT. Together with reference TRBV5-4 and TRBJ1-4, the CDR3 gives the full variable domain: ETGVTQSPTHLIKTRGQQVTLRCSSQSGHNTVSWYQQALGQGPQFIFQYYREEENGRGNFPPRFSGLQFPNYSSELNVNALELDDSALYLCASSSGRGGGKLFFGSGTQLSVL.

Only a few counts were recorded for this clone. J is TRBJ2-2 and V is TRBV5-1; D perhaps matches TRBD1 (6 bases). The germline V gene has CDR1 SGHRS and CDR2 YFSETQ. This CDR3 has 15 residues. V was shortened by 2 bases and J by 1 base, with 9 bases between the two germline ends. Here the CDR3 DNA reads TGCGCCAGCAGCTTATCACAGGGGAACACCGGGGAGCTGTTTTTT. This encodes CASSLSQGNTGELFF.

In DNA, the CDR3 is TGTGCCAGCAGCGAGGGACAGGGGCGCGGCTACACCTTC. This codes for CASSEGQGRGYTF. V is TRBV27 and J is TRBJ1-2, with 10 bases lining up with TRBD1. With 6 bases clipped from V and 8 bases from J, the junction kept 6 bases outside the gene matches. The germline CDR1 and CDR2 sequences are MNHEY and SMNVEV (reference sequence). CDR3 length equals 13 residues.

The chain is built from TRBV6-5 and TRBJ1-2, with D maybe TRBD1 (5 bases). The CDR3 spans 14 residues. Germline lookup yields CDR1 MNHEY and CDR2 SVGAGI. Trimming shortened V by 4 bases and J by 4 bases, and 13 bases separated the two germline ends. The CDR3 spells CASSSPGLSYGYTF. CDR3 bases: TGTGCCAGCAGTTCCCCGGGACTCTCCTATGGCTACACCTTC.

This chain joins TRBV6-6 and TRBJ1-1; 8 bases are shared with TRBD1. Germline V CDR1 and CDR2: MNHNY, SVGAGI (reference sequence). J gave up 4 bases and V 6 bases, and 10 bases lay outside the gene matches. This CDR3 is 15 amino acids long. The CDR3 DNA follows: TGTGCCAGCAGAATCCTCGGGGACAGGATCACTGAAGCTTTCTTT. Translating gives CASRILGDRITEAFF.

The chain is built from TRBV6-1 and TRBJ1-2; D not certain. This CDR3 comprises 14 residues. With 2 bases removed from V and 3 bases from J, the gap between germline ends came to 10 bases. The germline CDR1 and CDR2 sequences are MNHNS and SASEGT. For the CDR3, the DNA is TGTGCCAGCAGTGAATTCCGGGATGACTATGGCTACACCTTC. Its protein is CASSEFRDDYGYTF.

In this sample, this clone turned up a few times. This chain joins TRBV11-1 and TRBJ1-2; 10 positions match TRBD1. CDR1 is SGHAT, CDR2 FQDESV, per germline (reference sequence). V shed 6 bases, J shed 3 bases, and the junction held 4 bases outside the gene matches. The CDR3 consists of 14 residues. CDR3 DNA: TGTGCCAGCAGTCGGACAGGGGGGGACTATGGCTACACCTTC. Protein: CASSRTGGDYGYTF.

The V gene is TRBV19, the J gene TRBJ2-2; 8 bases agree with TRBD1. CDR1 and CDR2 (germline): LNHDA, SQIVND (reference sequence). Trimming cost V 2 bases and J 7 bases; bases outside gene matches: 3. This CDR3 comprises 14 residues. The CDR3 DNA follows: TGTGCCAGTAGTATACACAGGGGGAACGGGGAGCTGTTTTTT. Amino acid sequence: CASSIHRGNGELFF.

The rearrangement links TRBV5-6 to TRBJ1-4, with TRBD1 matching 10 bases. CDR3 length: 18 amino acids. The V segment lost 4 bases and the J segment 6 bases; nucleotides outside the gene matches: 15. The V gene's germline CDR1 is SGHDT and CDR2 YYEEEE. The CDR3 nucleotides are TGTGCCAGCAGCCCGGGGGCCCGGACAGGGGGAAGAGATGAAAAACTGTTTTTT. The encoded protein is CASSPGARTGGRDEKLFF. The full variable domain, in which reference TRBV5-6 and TRBJ1-4 provide the parts outside the CDR3, is DAGVTQSPTHLIKTRGQQVTLRCSPKSGHDTVSWYQQALGQGPQFIFQYYEEEERQRGNFPDRFSGHQFPNYSSELNVNALLLGDSALYLCASSPGARTGGRDEKLFFGSGTQLSVL.

J is TRBJ2-5 and V is TRBV5-1; the D gene is possibly TRBD1 (5 bases). With 1 base removed from V and 2 bases from J, the gap between germline ends came to 12 bases. The CDR3 length is 15 residues. Per germline, CDR1 SGHRS and CDR2 YFSETQ. In nucleotides, the CDR3 is TGCGCCAGCAGCTTGCGGTCAGGGCCACAAGAGACCCAGTACTTC. Translated, it gives CASSLRSGPQETQYF.

The chain is built from TRBV5-6 and TRBJ1-4; 8 bases are a match to TRBD1. Germline V gene lookup returns CDR1 SGHDT and CDR2 YYEEEE. The ends lost 0 bases at V and 7 bases at J; junction bases unmatched: 8. CDR3 length: 16 amino acids. CDR3 sequence: CASSLATGARGEKLFF. CDR3 sequence (DNA): TGTGCCAGCAGCTTGGCGACAGGGGCGCGCGGTGAAAAACTGTTTTTT.

This chain's CDR3 is CASSTRTENTGELFF. The DNA for the CDR3 is TGTGCCAGTAGTACCCGGACAGAAAACACCGGGGAGCTGTTTTTT. The chain employs TRBV19 and TRBJ2-2, with D tentatively TRBD1 (6 bases). CDR1 and CDR2 (germline): LNHDA, SQIVND (reference sequence). The V end was cut by 4 bases, the J end by 2 bases, with 11 bases between. The CDR3 has 15 residues.

V usage is TRBV4-1 and J usage is TRBJ2-3; 8 nucleotides line up with TRBD2. Looked up from germline, CDR1 is MGHRA and CDR2 is YSYEKL. The CDR3 is 19 residues long. The junction had 11 bases not matched to a gene; V was cut back by 0 bases and J by 0 bases. The DNA for the CDR3 is TGCGCCAGCAGCCAAGATAGGGCGGGAGGTATATCTAGCACAGATACGCAGTATTTT. It codes for CASSQDRAGGISSTDTQYF.

The chain recombines TRBV24-1 with TRBJ2-7, with 9 bases aligning to TRBD1. The junction had 7 bases not matched to a gene; V was cut back by 2 bases and J by 6 bases. The CDR3 runs to 15 residues. Per the germline V gene, CDR1 is KGHDR and CDR2 is SFDVKD. The CDR3 region is CATSDSGTGRREQYF. The CDR3 DNA follows: TGTGCCACCAGTGATTCCGGGACAGGGAGGCGCGAGCAGTACTTC.

The rearrangement links TRBV4-1 to TRBJ1-5, with D unclear. With 1 base removed from V and 5 bases from J, the gap between germline ends came to 6 bases. The CDR3 runs 13 residues. In germline, CDR1 is MGHRA, CDR2 YSYEKL. The CDR3 loop is CASSQGPDQPQHF. DNA of the CDR3: TGCGCCAGCAGCCAAGGCCCGGATCAGCCCCAGCATTTT.

The J gene is TRBJ2-4, the V gene TRBV7-3; 10 bases match TRBD1. CDR1 and CDR2 (germline): SGHTA, FQGTGA. The V segment lost 5 bases and the J segment 7 bases; nucleotides outside the gene matches: 8. This CDR3 has 15 amino acids. The CDR3: CASSRSRDRGNIQYF. The CDR3 coding sequence is TGTGCCAGCAGCCGGAGCCGGGACAGGGGCAACATTCAGTACTTC.